This T cell receptor beta chain was captured by sequencing in a study of T cell changes during pregnancy in multiple sclerosis (dated by TCRdb to 2018 to 2020). Describing the broader study: The study looked at changes in the T cell repertoire across pregnancy in women with multiple sclerosis.

Receptor libraries were prepared by the immunoSEQ multiplex PCR assay. This immuneACCESS table, as held by TCRdb, lists in-frame sequences with V and J called but not all clones. Of the missing ones, under half trace to an unresolved V gene in checked studies; the others have no known cause. The table for this sample lists approximately 41,000 clones; roughly 91% of them were counted only once. More than 8.5% of the sample is held by the ten biggest clonotypes. This clone was seen a single time. No cognate antigen has been identified for it. A junction boundary mismatches the germline segment, possibly from a read error. The germline V gene specifies SGHRS as CDR1 and YFSETQ as CDR2. From the cysteine up to the phenylalanine, the CDR3 has a length of 12 residues. Only the CDR3 DNA is retained, 36 bases long and in frame from the first base.

The clonotype originates from a female donor with multiple sclerosis, enrolled in a pregnancy study. The rearrangement combines TRBV5-1 with TRBJ1-4, with 9 junctional bases fitting TRBD1. Here the sequenced sample was CD8+ T cells from peripheral blood mononuclear cells, taken in the first trimester of pregnancy. The CDR3 corresponds to CASSLAGGQGVF. The nucleotide sequence is TGCGCCAGCAGCTTGGCCGGGGGACAGGGCGTTTTT. The reference TRBV5-1 and TRBJ1-4 proteins fill in what lies around the CDR3, so the full variable domain reads KAGVTQTPRYLIKTRGQQVTLSCSPISGHRSVSWYQQTPGQGLQFLFEYFSETQRNKGNFPGRFSGRQFSNSRSEMNVSTLELGDSALYLCASSLAGGQGVFGSGTQLSVL.